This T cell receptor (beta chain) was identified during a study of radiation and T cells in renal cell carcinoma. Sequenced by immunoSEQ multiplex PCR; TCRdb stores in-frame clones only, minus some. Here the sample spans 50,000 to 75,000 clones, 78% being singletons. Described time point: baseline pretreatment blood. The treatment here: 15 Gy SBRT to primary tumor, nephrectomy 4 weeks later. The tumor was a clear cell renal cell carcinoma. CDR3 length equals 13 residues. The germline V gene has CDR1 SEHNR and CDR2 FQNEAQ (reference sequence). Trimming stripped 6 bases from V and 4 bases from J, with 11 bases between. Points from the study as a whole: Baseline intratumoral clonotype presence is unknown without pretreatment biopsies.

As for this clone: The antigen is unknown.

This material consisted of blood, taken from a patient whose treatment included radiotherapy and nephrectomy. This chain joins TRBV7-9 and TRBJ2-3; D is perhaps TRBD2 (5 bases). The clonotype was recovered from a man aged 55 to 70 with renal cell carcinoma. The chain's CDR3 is CASRPLVADTQYF. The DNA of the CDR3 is TGTGCCAGCAGGCCACTAGTCGCAGATACGCAGTATTTT.